This TCR beta chain was documented in a study of blood T cell repertoires in COVID-19. Turning to the study itself: From T cells, B-cell-depleted T cells, or PBMCs came the material, which was cDNA or gDNA.

This clone was recorded only once. The table came from immunoSEQ multiplex PCR; TCRdb's copy has only in-frame clones and leaves some out. The sample contains around 190,000 clones, roughly 84% of which appear only once. V shed 2 bases and J shed 2 bases, with 3 bases lying between them. The CDR3 has 12 residues. Germline CDR1 is MDHEN and CDR2 is SYDVKM. The chain couples TRBV28 to TRBJ2-5; D remains unclear. This receptor was identified in a man in his forties or fifties with COVID-19, enrolled during active disease. Sequencing was performed on peripheral blood. The DNA of the CDR3 is TGTGCCAGCAGTTTACAACAAGAGACCCAGTACTTC. Its protein product is CASSLQQETQYF.